The rows below give T cell receptor beta chains drawn from one sample of a study of CD8+CD57+ T cells in acquired aplastic anemia. TCRdb fed the reads into MiXCR, producing one record per CDR3 protein. Of around 220,000 distinct CDR3 sequences in the sample, over 40% were seen once. What was sequenced was sorted CD4+, CD8+, or CD8+CD57+ T cells (not recorded which) from PBMCs. All receptors come from a human donor with aplastic anemia. Both conserved end residues are part of each CDR3. The order of the fields is V gene, J gene, D gene, clone size, CDR3 DNA, CDR3 protein. D genes are given only for firm matches. Not every row has a clone size; where given, it reads once, few, many or a size class.

V gene: TRBV13; J gene: TRBJ1-6; D gene: TRBD1; clone size: many; CDR3 DNA: TGTGCCAGCAGCATACAGGGGCGGAACTCACCCCTCCACTTT; CDR3 protein: CASSIQGRNSPLHF
V gene: TRBV9; J gene: TRBJ2-7; D gene: TRBD2; clone size: NA; CDR3 DNA: TGTGCCAGCAGCGTAGCTGGGACTAGTGGCTACGAGCAGTACTTC; CDR3 protein: CASSVAGTSGYEQYF
V gene: TRBV2; J gene: TRBJ2-5; D gene: NA; clone size: many; CDR3 DNA: TGTGCCAGCAGAGACCGGGACTGGGAACGAGAGACCCAGTACTTC; CDR3 protein: CASRDRDWERETQYF
V gene: TRBV7-8; J gene: TRBJ1-2; D gene: NA; clone size: NA; CDR3 DNA: TGTGCCAGCAGCTTAGCTGCAGTCTATGGCTACACCTTC; CDR3 protein: CASSLAAVYGYTF
V gene: TRBV15; J gene: TRBJ2-5; D gene: NA; clone size: few; CDR3 DNA: TGTGCCACCAGCAGAGGTGGAGGAGGCCAAGGGACCCAGTACTTC; CDR3 protein: CATSRGGGGQGTQYF
V gene: TRBV10-3; J gene: TRBJ1-1; D gene: NA; clone size: NA; CDR3 DNA: TGTGCCATCAGTGAGGCAGGGTCGGACACTGAAGCTTTCTTT; CDR3 protein: CAISEAGSDTEAFF
V gene: TRBV6-6; J gene: TRBJ2-1; D gene: TRBD1; clone size: NA; CDR3 DNA: TGTGCCAGCAGTCCACAGGGGAGCTCCTACAATGAGCAGTTCTTC; CDR3 protein: CASSPQGSSYNEQFF
V gene: TRBV7-3; J gene: TRBJ2-2; D gene: NA; clone size: many; CDR3 DNA: TGTGCCAGCAGCCCAAGGGGGGCGATCGGGGAGCTGTTTTTT; CDR3 protein: CASSPRGAIGELFF
V gene: TRBV15; J gene: TRBJ1-2; D gene: NA; clone size: once; CDR3 DNA: TGTGCCACCAGCAGAGATACTTGGGATCGGGGCTACACCTTC; CDR3 protein: CATSRDTWDRGYTF
V gene: TRBV24-1; J gene: TRBJ1-2; D gene: NA; clone size: NA; CDR3 DNA: TGTGCCACCAGTGATTCGAGCTATGGCTACACCTTC; CDR3 protein: CATSDSSYGYTF
V gene: TRBV15; J gene: TRBJ2-1; D gene: TRBD2; clone size: NA; CDR3 DNA: TGTGCCACCAGCAGAGTTCAAATGGGGACTAGCGGGGGGAATGAGCAGTTCTTC; CDR3 protein: CATSRVQMGTSGGNEQFF
V gene: TRBV10-3; J gene: TRBJ1-6; D gene: TRBD1; clone size: NA; CDR3 DNA: TGTGCCATCAGTGGAGCCGGGACAGGGGGGAATTCACCCCTCCACTTT; CDR3 protein: CAISGAGTGGNSPLHF
V gene: TRBV20-1; J gene: TRBJ1-6; D gene: TRBD1; clone size: NA; CDR3 DNA: TGCAGTGCTAGTTGGGCAGGGGGCGATTCACCCCTCCACTTT; CDR3 protein: CSASWAGGDSPLHF
V gene: TRBV7-9; J gene: TRBJ1-1; D gene: TRBD1; clone size: few; CDR3 DNA: TGTGCCAGCAGCTTAGGGACAGGGAGGAACACTGAAGCTTTCTTT; CDR3 protein: CASSLGTGRNTEAFF
V gene: TRBV10-2; J gene: TRBJ2-5; D gene: NA; clone size: many; CDR3 DNA: TGCGCCAGCAGTAAAGAGGCAAGACAAGAGACCCAGTACTTC; CDR3 protein: CASSKEARQETQYF
V gene: TRBV7-2; J gene: TRBJ1-4; D gene: NA; clone size: many; CDR3 DNA: TGTGCCAGCAACTTAGCGGGGGATGGTGGTGAAAAACTGTTTTTT; CDR3 protein: CASNLAGDGGEKLFF
V gene: TRBV10-3; J gene: TRBJ2-7; D gene: TRBD1; clone size: few; CDR3 DNA: TGTGCCATCAGCGGGACAGGGGACGAGCAGTACTTC; CDR3 protein: CAISGTGDEQYF
V gene: TRBV5-6; J gene: TRBJ2-7; D gene: NA; clone size: NA; CDR3 DNA: TGTGCCAGCAGCGCTTACCGGGACGCCAGATCGTACTTC; CDR3 protein: CASSAYRDARSYF
V gene: TRBV10-3; J gene: TRBJ1-3; D gene: NA; clone size: NA; CDR3 DNA: TGTGCCATCAGTGAGTCACCGGGAACCATATATTTT; CDR3 protein: CAISESPGTIYF
V gene: TRBV6-1; J gene: TRBJ1-6; D gene: NA; clone size: many; CDR3 DNA: TGTGCCAGCAGTGTCGATGGGACCGAGAATTCACCCCTCCACTTT; CDR3 protein: CASSVDGTENSPLHF
V gene: TRBV15; J gene: TRBJ1-5; D gene: NA; clone size: NA; CDR3 DNA: TGTGCCACCAGCAGAGAGAGGGCAGTAAATCAGCCCCAGCATTTT; CDR3 protein: CATSRERAVNQPQHF
V gene: TRBV19; J gene: TRBJ1-5; D gene: NA; clone size: many; CDR3 DNA: TGTGCCAGTAGTATAAAGAGATCTTATAGCAATCAGCCCCAGCATTTT; CDR3 protein: CASSIKRSYSNQPQHF
V gene: TRBV7-2; J gene: TRBJ1-1; D gene: NA; clone size: few; CDR3 DNA: TGTGCCAGCAGCTCAAACAGGGACACTAAAGCTCTCTTT; CDR3 protein: CASSSNRDTKALF
V gene: TRBV25-1; J gene: TRBJ1-1; D gene: TRBD1; clone size: many; CDR3 DNA: TGTGCCAGCAGTGCGGGACAGGCAAGACACACTGAAGCTTTCTTT; CDR3 protein: CASSAGQARHTEAFF
V gene: TRBV30; J gene: TRBJ1-2; D gene: NA; clone size: NA; CDR3 DNA: TGTGCCTGGAGTGTAACATCGGGCGCCCGTAACTATGGCTACACCTTC; CDR3 protein: CAWSVTSGARNYGYTF
V gene: TRBV10-3; J gene: TRBJ2-5; D gene: NA; clone size: many; CDR3 DNA: TGTGCCATCTCTACTCGGTGGGAGACCCAGTACTTC; CDR3 protein: CAISTRWETQYF
V gene: TRBV15; J gene: TRBJ1-4; D gene: NA; clone size: few; CDR3 DNA: TGTGCCACCGTCCGGGACGGCAATAATGAAAAACTGTTTTTT; CDR3 protein: CATVRDGNNEKLFF
V gene: TRBV19; J gene: TRBJ1-6; D gene: TRBD1; clone size: NA; CDR3 DNA: TGTGCCAGTAGTATTGAAGGGACAGGGGATTCACCCCTCCACTTC; CDR3 protein: CASSIEGTGDSPLHF
V gene: TRBV20-1; J gene: TRBJ2-5; D gene: TRBD2; clone size: NA; CDR3 DNA: TGCAGTGCTAGAGATGCCTGGACTAGGGAAGAGACCCAGTACTTC; CDR3 protein: CSARDAWTREETQYF
V gene: TRBV7-9; J gene: TRBJ2-7; D gene: NA; clone size: NA; CDR3 DNA: TGTGCCAGCAGCTTAATCCACAGATCCTACGAGCAGTACTTC; CDR3 protein: CASSLIHRSYEQYF
V gene: TRBV7-2; J gene: TRBJ2-7; D gene: NA; clone size: NA; CDR3 DNA: TGTGCCAGCAGCTTAAAGACGGGGTACGAGCAGTACTTC; CDR3 protein: CASSLKTGYEQYF
V gene: TRBV7-9; J gene: TRBJ1-6; D gene: TRBD1; clone size: NA; CDR3 DNA: TGTGCCAGCAGCTACAACCAACAGGGGGATTCACCCCTCCACTTT; CDR3 protein: CASSYNQQGDSPLHF
V gene: TRBV9; J gene: TRBJ1-1; D gene: TRBD1; clone size: NA; CDR3 DNA: TGTGCCAGCAGCCCTAGACAGGGTACGGACACTGAAGCTTTCTTT; CDR3 protein: CASSPRQGTDTEAFF
V gene: TRBV7-3; J gene: TRBJ1-3; D gene: NA; clone size: NA; CDR3 DNA: TGTGCCAGCAGCATTGCGCCGGGACGGGCGGGAAACACCATATATTTT; CDR3 protein: CASSIAPGRAGNTIYF
V gene: TRBV3-1; J gene: TRBJ1-4; D gene: NA; clone size: many; CDR3 DNA: TGTGCCAGCAGCCTTACAGGGAATGAAAAACTGTTTTTT; CDR3 protein: CASSLTGNEKLFF
V gene: TRBV7-3; J gene: TRBJ2-2; D gene: NA; clone size: NA; CDR3 DNA: TGTGCCAGCAGCTTCCATCGGCCCGGGGAGCTGTTTTTT; CDR3 protein: CASSFHRPGELFF
V gene: TRBV20-1; J gene: TRBJ1-6; D gene: NA; clone size: NA; CDR3 DNA: TGCAGTGCTGGGGGCGGGACGGAATATAATTCACCCCTCCACTTT; CDR3 protein: CSAGGGTEYNSPLHF